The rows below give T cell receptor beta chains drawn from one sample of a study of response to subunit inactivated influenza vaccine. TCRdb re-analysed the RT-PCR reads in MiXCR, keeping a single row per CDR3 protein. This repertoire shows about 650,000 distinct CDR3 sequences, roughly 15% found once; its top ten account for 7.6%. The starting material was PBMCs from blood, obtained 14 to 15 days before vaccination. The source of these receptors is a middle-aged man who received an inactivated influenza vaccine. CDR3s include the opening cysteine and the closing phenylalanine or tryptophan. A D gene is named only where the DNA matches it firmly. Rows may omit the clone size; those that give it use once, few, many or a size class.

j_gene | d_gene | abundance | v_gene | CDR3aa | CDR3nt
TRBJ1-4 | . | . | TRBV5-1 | CASSPELRVGSEKLFF | TGCGCCAGCAGCCCCGAGCTCAGGGTGGGGAGCGAAAAACTGTTTTTT
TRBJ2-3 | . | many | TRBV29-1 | CSASGRRSSTDTQYF | TGCAGCGCATCGGGTCGAAGATCTAGCACAGATACGCAGTATTTT
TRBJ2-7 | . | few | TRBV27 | CASQRVGTQYEQYF | TGTGCCTCCCAAAGGGTAGGGACACAATACGAGCAGTACTTC
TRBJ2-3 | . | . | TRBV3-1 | CASSQEPKLHTQYF | TGTGCCAGCAGCCAAGAGCCTAAGTTACATACGCAGTATTTT
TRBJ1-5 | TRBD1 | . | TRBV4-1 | CASSHPGTGSQPQHF | TGCGCCAGCAGCCATCCCGGGACAGGGAGTCAGCCCCAGCATTTT
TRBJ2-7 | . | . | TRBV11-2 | CASSILGGGGTYEQYF | TGTGCCAGCAGTATCTTAGGGGGGGGCGGAACCTACGAGCAGTACTTC
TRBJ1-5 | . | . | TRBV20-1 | CSARDPVWGGGNQPQHF | TGCAGTGCTAGAGATCCTGTTTGGGGGGGTGGCAATCAGCCCCAGCATTTT
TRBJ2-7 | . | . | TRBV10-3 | CAISESKRLLSYEQYF | TGTGCCATCAGTGAGTCGAAGCGACTGCTCTCCTACGAGCAGTACTTC
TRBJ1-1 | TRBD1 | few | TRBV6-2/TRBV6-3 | CASRGTGQGLRTEAFF | TGTGCCAGCAGGGGAACCGGACAGGGTCTCCGCACTGAAGCTTTCTTT
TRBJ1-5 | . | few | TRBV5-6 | CASSLNDGHSNQPQHF | TGTGCCAGCAGCTTGAATGACGGACATAGCAATCAGCCCCAGCATTTT
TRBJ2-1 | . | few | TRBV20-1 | CSASRTTYNEQFF | TGCAGTGCTAGCCGGACTACTTACAATGAGCAGTTCTTC
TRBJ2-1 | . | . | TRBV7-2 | CASSLVQGALSYNEQFF | TGTGCCAGCAGCTTAGTCCAGGGTGCCCTCTCCTACAATGAGCAGTTCTTC
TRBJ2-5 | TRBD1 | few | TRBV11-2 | CASRRGQGEWETQYF | TGTGCCAGCAGGAGGGGACAGGGGGAGTGGGAGACCCAGTACTTC
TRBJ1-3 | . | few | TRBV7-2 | CASSLVEGASSGNTIYF | TGTGCCAGCAGCTTAGTGGAGGGAGCATCCTCTGGAAACACCATATATTTT
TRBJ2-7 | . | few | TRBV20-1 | CSGSRSETYEQYF | TGCAGTGGTTCGCGGTCTGAGACCTACGAGCAGTACTTC
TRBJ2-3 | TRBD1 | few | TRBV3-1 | CASSQEGIQGAKDTQYF | TGTGCCAGCAGCCAAGAAGGTATCCAGGGGGCTAAAGATACGCAGTATTTT
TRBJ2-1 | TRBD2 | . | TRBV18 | CASSPSGIRVHEQFF | TGTGCCAGCTCACCAAGCGGGATTCGTGTCCATGAGCAGTTCTTC
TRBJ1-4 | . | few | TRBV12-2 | CASRLVQGNEKLFF | TGTGCAAGTCGCTTAGTTCAGGGGAATGAAAAACTGTTTTTT
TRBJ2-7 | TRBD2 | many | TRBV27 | CASSLLFDGGASGNEQYF | TGTGCCAGCAGTTTATTGTTCGACGGGGGGGCCTCTGGGAACGAGCAGTACTTC
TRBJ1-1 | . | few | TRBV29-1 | CSATENTEAFF | TGCAGCGCAACAGAGAACACTGAAGCTTTCTTT
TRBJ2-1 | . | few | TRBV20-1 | CSAPATYNEQFF | TGCAGTGCTCCAGCGACTTACAATGAGCAGTTCTTC
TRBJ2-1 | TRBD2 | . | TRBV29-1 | CSVLAGGVFGEQFF | TGCAGCGTTCTAGCGGGGGGAGTGTTTGGTGAGCAGTTCTTC
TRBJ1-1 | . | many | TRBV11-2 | CASGDGLNTEAFF | TGTGCCAGCGGGGACGGATTGAACACTGAAGCTTTCTTT
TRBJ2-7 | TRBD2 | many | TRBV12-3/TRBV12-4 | CASSLAGGQSDEQYF | TGTGCCAGCAGTTTAGCGGGAGGGCAGAGCGACGAGCAGTACTTC
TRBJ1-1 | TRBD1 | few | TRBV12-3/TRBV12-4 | CASRKGQTNTEAFF | TGTGCCAGCAGAAAGGGACAGACAAACACTGAAGCTTTCTTT
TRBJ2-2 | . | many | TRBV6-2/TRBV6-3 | CASTRRNTGELFF | TGTGCCAGCACCCGTCGAAACACCGGGGAGCTGTTTTTT
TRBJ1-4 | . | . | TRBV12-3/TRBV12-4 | CASGLRTVNEKLFF | TGTGCCAGCGGCTTGAGGACAGTTAATGAAAAACTGTTTTTT
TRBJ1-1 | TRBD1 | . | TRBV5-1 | CASSRGQGGRSTEAFF | TGCGCCAGCAGCCGGGGACAGGGGGGTAGGAGCACTGAAGCTTTCTTT
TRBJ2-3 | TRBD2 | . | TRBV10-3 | CAIRETWTSGRADTQYF | TGTGCCATCAGGGAAACGTGGACTAGCGGGAGGGCCGATACGCAGTATTTT
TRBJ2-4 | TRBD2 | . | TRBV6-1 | CASMGIAGAQLGAKNIQYF | TGTGCCAGCATGGGAATAGCGGGGGCTCAACTAGGAGCCAAAAACATTCAGTACTTC
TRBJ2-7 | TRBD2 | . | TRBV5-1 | CASRASGYYEQYF | TGCGCCAGCCGAGCTAGCGGTTACTACGAGCAGTACTTC
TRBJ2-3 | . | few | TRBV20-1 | CSATSLGGTSTDTQYF | TGCAGTGCTACTAGTCTCGGCGGAACTAGCACAGATACGCAGTATTTT
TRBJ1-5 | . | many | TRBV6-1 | CASRESGKQPQHF | TGTGCCAGCAGGGAATCAGGGAAGCAGCCCCAGCATTTT
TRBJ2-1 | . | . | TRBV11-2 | CASSLVVRGRSYNEQFF | TGTGCCAGCAGCTTAGTCGTCCGGGGCAGGTCCTACAATGAGCAGTTCTTC
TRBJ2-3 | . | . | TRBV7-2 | CASSRRGRVAGTDTQYF | TGTGCCAGCAGCCGCCGGGGGCGAGTAGCGGGTACAGATACGCAGTATTTT
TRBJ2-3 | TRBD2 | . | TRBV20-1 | CSAFSGGTDTQYF | TGCAGTGCTTTTAGCGGGGGAACAGATACGCAGTATTTT
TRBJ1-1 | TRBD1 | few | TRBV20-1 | CSANRGTGNTEAFF | TGCAGTGCTAATAGGGGGACAGGGAACACTGAAGCTTTCTTT
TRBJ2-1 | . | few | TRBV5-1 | CASSTRPPNSYNEQFF | TGCGCCAGCAGCACCCGCCCCCCAAACTCCTACAATGAGCAGTTCTTC
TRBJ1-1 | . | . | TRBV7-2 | CASSPTPGMNTEAFF | TGTGCCAGCAGCCCAACGCCAGGGATGAACACTGAAGCTTTCTTT
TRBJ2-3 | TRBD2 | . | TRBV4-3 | CASSQGGVWRETTDTQYF | TGCGCCAGCAGCCAGGGGGGGGTCTGGCGGGAGACCACAGATACGCAGTATTTT
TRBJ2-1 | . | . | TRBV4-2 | CASSQQGASSGGIGNEQFF | TGTGCCAGCAGCCAACAGGGGGCGTCTAGCGGAGGAATTGGAAATGAGCAGTTCTTC
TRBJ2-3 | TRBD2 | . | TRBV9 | CASSTGRLAGKYDTQYF | TGTGCCAGCAGCACCGGTAGACTAGCGGGAAAGTATGATACGCAGTATTTT
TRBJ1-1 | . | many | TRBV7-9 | CASSAGTQNTEAFF | TGTGCCAGCAGCGCCGGGACACAGAACACTGAAGCTTTCTTT
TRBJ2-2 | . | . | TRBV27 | CASWPFRTGELFF | TGTGCCAGCTGGCCATTCCGGACCGGGGAGCTGTTTTTT
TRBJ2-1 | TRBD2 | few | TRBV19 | CASSDLAGVSYNEQFF | TGTGCCAGTAGTGACCTAGCGGGAGTATCCTACAATGAGCAGTTCTTC
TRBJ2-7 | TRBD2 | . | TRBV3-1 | CASSPLAGLTYEQYF | TGTGCCAGCAGCCCACTAGCGGGACTTACCTACGAGCAGTACTTC
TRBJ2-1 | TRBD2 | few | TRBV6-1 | CASSRTSGRTMEQFF | TGTGCCAGCAGTCGGACTAGCGGGAGGACGATGGAGCAGTTCTTC